This T cell receptor beta chain is from a study of T cell responses to AZD1222 COVID-19 vaccine. Study-wide results and limits: There were repertoire samples only from the period after the peak T cell response. AZD1222 recipients seropositive at baseline numbered only five to seven. Spike-spanning, vaccine-associated CD4 TCRs were dominant at 160-218 and 743-854.

The CDR3 runs to 15 residues. Per germline, CDR1 MNHEY and CDR2 SVGEGT. Germline trimming cut 2 bases from V and 5 bases from J; bases unmatched to any gene: 7. Comment on this clone: The antigen is unknown.

Sequencing used immunoSEQ multiplex PCR; TCRdb keeps in-frame clones, though not all of them. The table has about 130,000 clones, roughly 87% seen once. The input for sequencing was peripheral blood, taken on day 0 of MenACWY control vaccination. The V gene is TRBV6-2 or TRBV6-3, the J gene TRBJ2-5; 8 nucleotides align to TRBD1. This clonotype was sampled from an adult in good health. The CDR3 nucleotides read TGTGCCAGCAGTTACGAGGCAGGGGGCGCGGAGACCCAGTACTTC. Translated: CASSYEAGGAETQYF.